This T cell receptor beta chain appears in the sequencing data of a study of response to subunit inactivated influenza vaccine. Whole-study findings and limits: The authors offered the suggestion that each seasonal influenza vaccination recruits few new T cells.

Germline V gene lookup returns CDR1 ENHRY and CDR2 SYGVKD. V was trimmed by 7 bases and J by 0 bases, leaving 6 bases between them. This CDR3 has 13 amino acids. TCRdb used MiXCR to reprocess the RT-PCR reads, holding one entry per CDR3 protein. In the table there are approximately 520,000 distinct CDR3 sequences, 25% of which are singletons. This clonotype was counted only a few times. Its target is unknown. This chain joins TRBV10-3 and TRBJ2-2; D call uncertain. The source was CD4+ T cells sorted from PBMCs, collected 4 to 6 days after vaccination. The TCR originated in a man between 45 and 60 years old who received an inactivated influenza vaccine. CDR3: CAIMGSNTGELFF. The CDR3 DNA reads as TGTGCCATCATGGGATCGAACACCGGGGAGCTGTTTTTT.